The 2 T cell receptor beta chains given below trace back to one sample, sequenced in a study of blood T cells in healthy people across ages (dated by TCRdb to the mid-2010s). The library was prepared using 5' RACE. Sequencing was carried out with an Illumina HiSeq 2500. A second PCR of about 6 to 11 cycles was performed with a sample-barcoded 5' primer and a J-beta primer mix. Using fastp at Q25 and MiXCR, TCRdb reprocessed the public reads and kept productive beta chains. Records with the same CDR3 protein are collapsed into one entry carrying the most frequent genes and DNA. The sample data list roughly 2 million distinct CDR3 sequences, and 40% to 55% of these were observed just once. The ten top clones hold less than 2.5% of the sample. The sample consisted of blood. These receptors were obtained from a woman in her 40s in good health.

On this clonotype: This may be a read error, as it is one base from a much larger clone. The chain recombines TRBV20-1 with TRBJ2-1, with D maybe TRBD2 (7 bases). There are 14 residues in the CDR3. V shed 3 bases and J shed 12 bases, with 21 bases lying between them. Germline values: CDR1 DFQATT, CDR2 SNEGSKA (reference sequence). For the CDR3, the DNA is TGCAGTGCTAGCCCGGGCGGGGGCGGCGTGGTGCAGTTCTTC. Translation gives CSASPGGGGVVQFF.

This clonotype turned up a few times. The chain employs TRBV4-3 and TRBJ2-7; D is uncertain. Trimming removed 3 bases at V and 2 bases at J, with 14 bases between. Germline V gene data show CDR1 as LGHNA and CDR2 as YSLEER. The CDR3 runs to 15 residues. The CDR3 nucleotides are TGCGCCAGCAGCCACCAAATCGGACCCACCTACGAGCAGTACTTC. As protein: CASSHQIGPTYEQYF.